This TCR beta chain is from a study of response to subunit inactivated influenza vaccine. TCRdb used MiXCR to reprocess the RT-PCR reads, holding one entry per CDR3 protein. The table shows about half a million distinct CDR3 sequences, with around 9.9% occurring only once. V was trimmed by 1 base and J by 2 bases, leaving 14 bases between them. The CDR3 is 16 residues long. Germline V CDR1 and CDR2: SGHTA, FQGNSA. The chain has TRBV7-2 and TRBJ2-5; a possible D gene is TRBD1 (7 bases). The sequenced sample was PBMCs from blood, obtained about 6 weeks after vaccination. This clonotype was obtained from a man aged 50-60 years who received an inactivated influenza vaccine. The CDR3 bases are TGTGCCAGCAGCTTAGTAGGGGGCGGGATGCAAGAGACCCAGTACTTC. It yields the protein CASSLVGGGMQETQYF. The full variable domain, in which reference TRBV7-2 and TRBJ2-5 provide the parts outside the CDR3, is GAGVSQSPSNKVTEKGKDVELRCDPISGHTALYWYRQSLGQGLEFLIYFQGNSAPDKSGLPSDRFSAERTGGSVSTLTIQRTQQEDSAVYLCASSLVGGGMQETQYFGPGTRLLVL.